One sample yielded the 5 T cell receptor beta chains listed below, sequenced in a study of cytomegalovirus exposure and HLA in healthy donors. A multiplex PCR was run with 60 Vbeta primers and 13 Jbeta primers. Profiled with immunoSEQ multiplex PCR; TCRdb holds only in-frame clones, not every one. This sample has approximately 150,000 clones; 84% occur once, and the top ten carry 4% to 6%. Sequenced input: PBMCs. These receptors came from a man aged 18 to 30 in good health and CMV-seronegative.

The chain is built from TRBV19 and TRBJ2-1; tentatively, D is TRBD2 (5 bases). Looked up from germline, CDR1 is LNHDA and CDR2 is SQIVND (reference sequence). The CDR3 is 13 residues long. V was cut by 4 bases and J by 6 bases, with 10 bases left in between. The CDR3 here is CASSTGLTNEQFF. The CDR3 DNA follows: TGTGCCAGTAGTACCGGACTTACCAATGAGCAGTTCTTC.

This chain joins TRBV6-4 and TRBJ2-1; 9 bases align to TRBD2. V gave up 3 bases and J gave up 6 bases; unmatched junction bases: 6. This CDR3 spans 15 amino acids. CDR1 and CDR2 from the germline V gene are MRHNA and SNTAGT. The CDR3 region is CASSEGGGAPNEQFF. CDR3 DNA: TGTGCCAGCAGTGAAGGCGGGGGGGCCCCCAATGAGCAGTTCTTC.

The chain has TRBV2 and TRBJ2-5; 13 nucleotides agree with TRBD2. The germline CDR1 and CDR2 sequences are SNHLY and FYNNEI. With V trimmed by 5 bases and J by 2 bases, 5 bases remained unmatched. This CDR3 region has 16 residues. CDR3 sequence reads: CASSTGLAGTQETQYF. CDR3 DNA: TGTGCCAGCAGTACGGGACTAGCGGGGACTCAAGAGACCCAGTACTTC.

The V call is TRBV4-3, the J call TRBJ2-1, with 8 bases matching TRBD2. V dropped 3 bases and J dropped 4; count of bases not matched to a gene: 8. Germline assignment: CDR1 LGHNA and CDR2 YSLEER. The CDR3 consists of 16 residues. The CDR3 here is CASSQGRLAGYNEQFF. As DNA, the CDR3 is TGCGCCAGCAGCCAGGGAAGGTTAGCGGGATACAATGAGCAGTTCTTC.

This clone turned up a few times. The J gene is TRBJ2-7, the V gene TRBV6-5, with 8 bases identical to TRBD2. CDR1 and CDR2 (germline): MNHEY, SVGAGI. Losses at the gene ends were 5 bases for V and 2 bases for J; bases not matched to a gene: 2. This CDR3 contains 13 residues. CDR3 coding DNA: TGTGCCAGCAGTACTAGCGGACCCTACGAGCAGTACTTC. Residues: CASSTSGPYEQYF.